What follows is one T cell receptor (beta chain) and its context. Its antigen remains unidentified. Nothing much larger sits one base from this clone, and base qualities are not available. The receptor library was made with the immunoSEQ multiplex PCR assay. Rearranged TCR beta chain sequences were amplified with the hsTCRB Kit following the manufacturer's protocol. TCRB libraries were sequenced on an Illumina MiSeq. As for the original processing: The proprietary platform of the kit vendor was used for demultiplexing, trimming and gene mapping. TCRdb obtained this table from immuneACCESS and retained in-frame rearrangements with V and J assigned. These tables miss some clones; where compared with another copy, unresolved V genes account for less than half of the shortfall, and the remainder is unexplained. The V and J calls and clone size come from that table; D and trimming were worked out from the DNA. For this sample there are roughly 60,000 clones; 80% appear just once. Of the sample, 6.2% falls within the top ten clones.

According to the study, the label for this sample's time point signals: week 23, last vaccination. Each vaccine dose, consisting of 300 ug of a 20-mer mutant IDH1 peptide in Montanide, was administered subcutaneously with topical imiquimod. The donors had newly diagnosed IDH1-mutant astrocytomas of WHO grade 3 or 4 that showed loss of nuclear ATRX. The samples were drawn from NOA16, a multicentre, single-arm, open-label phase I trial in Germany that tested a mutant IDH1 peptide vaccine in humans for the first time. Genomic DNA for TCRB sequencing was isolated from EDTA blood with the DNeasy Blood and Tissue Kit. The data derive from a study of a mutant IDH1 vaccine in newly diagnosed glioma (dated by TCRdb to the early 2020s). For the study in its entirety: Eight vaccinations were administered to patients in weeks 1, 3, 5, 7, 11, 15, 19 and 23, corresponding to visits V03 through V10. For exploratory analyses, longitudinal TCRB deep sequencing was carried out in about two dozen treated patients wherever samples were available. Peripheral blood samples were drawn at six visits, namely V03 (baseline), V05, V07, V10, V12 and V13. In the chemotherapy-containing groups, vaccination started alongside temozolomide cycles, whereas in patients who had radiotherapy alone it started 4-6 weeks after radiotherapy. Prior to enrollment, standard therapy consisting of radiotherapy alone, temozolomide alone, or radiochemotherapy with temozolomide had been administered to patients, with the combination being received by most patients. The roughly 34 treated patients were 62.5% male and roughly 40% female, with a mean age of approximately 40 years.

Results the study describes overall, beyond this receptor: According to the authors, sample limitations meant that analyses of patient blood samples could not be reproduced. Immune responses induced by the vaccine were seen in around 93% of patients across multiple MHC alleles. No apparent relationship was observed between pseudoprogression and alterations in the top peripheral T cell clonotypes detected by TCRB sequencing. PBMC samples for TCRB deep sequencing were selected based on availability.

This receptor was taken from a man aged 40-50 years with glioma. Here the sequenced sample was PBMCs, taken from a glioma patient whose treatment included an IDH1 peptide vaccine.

The DNA is TGTGCCAGCAGGAACCGGGACAGGGTACCCGGGGCCTATGGCTACACCTTC. Its coded protein is CASRNRDRVPGAYGYTF. This receptor chain uses TRBV5-4 and TRBJ1-2; 9 junctional bases match TRBD1. For this chain, trimming is 5 bases at the V end and 4 bases at the J end, and the number of junction bases without a gene match is 15. Based on the germline V gene (reference sequence), the CDR1 and CDR2 sequences are SGHNT and YYREEE. Taken from cysteine to phenylalanine, the CDR3 has 17 residues. Of all the DNA, just the CDR3 is kept, 51 bases in frame from base 1. The reference TRBV5-4 and TRBJ1-2 proteins fill in what lies around the CDR3, so the full variable domain reads ETGVTQSPTHLIKTRGQQVTLRCSSQSGHNTVSWYQQALGQGPQFIFQYYREEENGRGNFPPRFSGLQFPNYSSELNVNALELDDSALYLCASRNRDRVPGAYGYTFGSGTRLTVV.